The 20 T cell receptor beta chains reported below all come from one sample, sequenced in a study of T cell responses to AZD1222 COVID-19 vaccine. The table came from immunoSEQ multiplex PCR; TCRdb's copy has only in-frame clones and leaves some out. The table records under 110,000 clones, about 90% of them present only once. The specimen comprised peripheral blood, sampled on day 0 of AZD1222 vaccination. Receptor source: an adult in good health.

This chain joins TRBV5-1 and TRBJ2-1; the match to TRBD2 covers 7 bases. Germline assignment: CDR1 SGHRS and CDR2 YFSETQ. Losses at the gene ends were 4 bases for V and 7 bases for J; bases not matched to a gene: 8. This CDR3 has 14 amino acids. The CDR3 region has the DNA TGCGCCAGCAGCGCGGGAGAGTTGGGGAATGAGCAGTTCTTC. Residues: CASSAGELGNEQFF.

A single count supports this clone. The chain has TRBV27 and TRBJ2-7; D unresolved. Germline values: CDR1 MNHEY, CDR2 SMNVEV (reference sequence). This CDR3 is 15 amino acids long. Trimming took off 6 bases at V and 5 bases at J, with 20 bases between the two ends. CDR3 amino acids: CASRARSSGWHEQYF. Written as DNA, the CDR3 is TGTGCCAGCAGAGCAAGGTCCTCAGGATGGCACGAGCAGTACTTC.

The genes are TRBV29-1 and TRBJ2-2; no reliable D call. This CDR3 comprises 14 residues. From germline, CDR1 is SQVTM and CDR2 ANQGSEA. V lost 4 bases to trimming and J lost 4 bases, with 13 bases between them. The CDR3 reads CSVGQTGGTGELFF. In nucleotides, the CDR3 is TGCAGCGTTGGTCAGACCGGCGGCACCGGGGAGCTGTTTTTT.

This rearrangement joins TRBV10-3 to TRBJ1-1; 9 bases are a match to TRBD1. V gave up 7 bases and J gave up 4 bases; unmatched junction bases: 10. The CDR3 contains 15 residues. Germline V gene lookup returns CDR1 ENHRY and CDR2 SYGVKD. This CDR3 reads CAIMGQGTLITEAFF. CDR3 DNA sequence: TGTGCCATCATGGGACAGGGAACGCTCATCACTGAAGCTTTCTTT.

This chain connects TRBV5-4 to TRBJ1-5; D is possibly TRBD1 (6 bases). The CDR3 is made up of 20 amino acids. CDR1 and CDR2 from the germline V gene are SGHNT and YYREEE (reference sequence). V lost 2 bases, J lost 1 base, and 25 bases lay in between. The CDR3 reads CASSFSATRTALLSNQPQHF. The CDR3 coding sequence is TGTGCCAGCAGCTTCTCCGCGACTAGGACAGCCCTACTCAGCAATCAGCCCCAGCATTTT.

The rearrangement uses TRBV12-3 or TRBV12-4 and TRBJ2-1; D uncertain. The ends were cut back, 3 bases at V and 5 bases at J, with 8 bases in the middle. This CDR3 is 13 amino acids long. The CDR3 loop reads CASSLRRNNEQFF. DNA of the CDR3: TGTGCCAGCAGTTTGAGGCGAAACAATGAGCAGTTCTTC.

The chain employs TRBV21-1 and TRBJ2-7. TRBV21-1 is tagged as a pseudogene. This CDR3 has 12 amino acids. CDR3 residues: CASSKALHEQYF. CDR3 DNA sequence: TGTGCCAGCAGCAAAGCGCTGCACGAGCAGTACTTC.

Only one count was recorded for this clone. The chain is built from TRBV25-1 and TRBJ1-6; possibly TRBD1 for D (6 bases). Germline assignment: CDR1 MGHDK and CDR2 SYGVNS. This CDR3 is built from 17 residues. The ends were cut back, 4 bases at V and 0 bases at J, with 13 bases in the middle. The CDR3 DNA sequence: TGTGCCAGCAGTGGCGACAGGAGGAGCTCCTATAATTCACCCCTCCACTTT. This encodes CASSGDRRSSYNSPLHF.

The gene calls are TRBV5-1 and TRBJ1-6, with no clear D. Trimming removed 4 bases at V and 7 bases at J, with 12 bases between. The CDR3 is 14 residues long. The germline CDR1 and CDR2 sequences are SGHRS and YFSETQ. The CDR3 protein is CASSTGTINSPLHF. The CDR3 DNA follows: TGCGCCAGCAGCACCGGAACGATCAATTCACCCCTCCACTTT.

The rearrangement links TRBV7-8 to TRBJ2-1; 10 nucleotides line up with TRBD2. V lost 6 bases to trimming and J lost 5 bases; unmatched junction nucleotides: 4. Germline values: CDR1 SGHVS, CDR2 FQNEAQ. The CDR3 has 14 residues. The CDR3 reads CASRKREGNNEQFF. CDR3 sequence (DNA): TGTGCCAGCAGAAAGCGGGAGGGAAACAATGAGCAGTTCTTC.

The rearrangement uses TRBV28 and TRBJ1-2, with TRBD1 matching over 10 bases. The V and J ends lost 4 bases and 3 bases, in that order; junction bases with no gene match: 8. The germline CDR1 and CDR2 sequences are MDHEN and SYDVKM. This CDR3 has 16 residues. The CDR3: CASSSGGDRGHYGYTF. CDR3 bases: TGTGCCAGCAGTTCAGGGGGGGACAGGGGCCACTATGGCTACACCTTC.

The CDR3 DNA is TGTGCCAGCAGCTTAGTTAGCGGAAGCACAGATACGCAGTATTTT. Its protein is CASSLVSGSTDTQYF. The chain couples TRBV7-8 to TRBJ2-3, with D perhaps TRBD2 (6 bases). V was pared by 1 base and J by 0 bases, with 8 bases between. Germline V CDR1 and CDR2: SGHVS, FQNEAQ. The CDR3 covers 15 residues.

CDR3 in DNA: TGCAGTGCTAGTCTGGCGGGAAGTTTCAACGAGCAGTACTTC. Translated, it gives CSASLAGSFNEQYF. V gene TRBV20-1 combines with J gene TRBJ2-7; D is possibly TRBD2 (6 bases). CDR1 is DFQATT and CDR2 is SNEGSKA in the germline V gene (reference sequence). The CDR3 extends over 14 amino acids. V was clipped by 3 bases and J by 5 bases, with 17 bases between them.

The chain links TRBV27 to TRBJ2-1, with TRBD2 matching over 14 bases. Trimming removed 10 bases from V and 4 bases from J; junction bases left unmatched: 9. CDR1 is MNHEY and CDR2 is SMNVEV in the germline V gene (reference sequence). The CDR3 sequence is 16 residues long. As DNA, the CDR3 is TGTGCCACCTCGCGGGGGACTAGCGGGAGTTACAATGAGCAGTTCTTC. It specifies CATSRGTSGSYNEQFF.

The chain combines TRBV27 with TRBJ1-6, with no clear D. This CDR3 has 15 residues. V was cut by 5 bases and J by 9 bases, with 17 bases left in between. CDR1 is MNHEY, CDR2 SMNVEV, per germline (reference sequence). The CDR3 region is CASSPRGEQSSPLHF. The CDR3 DNA follows: TGTGCCAGCAGTCCCCGCGGCGAACAGTCTTCACCCCTCCACTTT.

V gene TRBV5-8 combines with J gene TRBJ1-2, with D perhaps TRBD1 (5 bases). Trimming shortened V by 0 bases and J by 0 bases, and 12 bases separated the two germline ends. CDR1 and CDR2 from the germline V gene are SGHTS and YDEGEE. CDR3 size: 16 residues. CDR3 residues: CASSLVPGRANYGYTF. The CDR3, as DNA: TGTGCCAGCAGCTTGGTACCAGGGCGAGCTAACTATGGCTACACCTTC.

This clone was recorded once. V and J are TRBV29-1 and TRBJ1-2; TRBD1 is a possible D gene (6 bases). The length of the CDR3 is 14 residues. The germline gives CDR1 SQVTM, CDR2 ANQGSEA. The ends were cut back, 1 base at V and 1 base at J, with 10 bases in the middle. The CDR3 DNA reads TGCAGCGTTGAAGTAACAGGGAATAACTATGGCTACACCTTC. It is translated as CSVEVTGNNYGYTF.

The chain links TRBV5-8 to TRBJ1-2, with TRBD1 matching over 7 bases. The length of the CDR3 is 18 residues. V lost 2 bases, J lost 1 base, and 14 bases stayed unmatched. The germline CDR1 and CDR2 sequences are SGHTS and YDEGEE. The DNA for the CDR3 is TGTGCCAGCAGCTTTCCTTTTGTCGGGACAGCCCATAACTATGGCTACACCTTC. Encoded protein: CASSFPFVGTAHNYGYTF.

The chain links TRBV15 to TRBJ1-5; D is undetermined. Germline-derived CDR1 and CDR2 are LNHNV and YYDKDF (reference sequence). Trimming took off 5 bases at V and 4 bases at J, with 9 bases between the two ends. The CDR3 runs to 13 residues. The CDR3 spells CATSPDRNQPQHF. CDR3 coding DNA: TGTGCCACCAGCCCGGACCGAAATCAGCCCCAGCATTTT.

The chain couples TRBV10-3 to TRBJ2-1, with D perhaps TRBD2 (5 bases). The ends were cut back, 0 bases at V and 13 bases at J, with 7 bases in the middle. Per the germline V gene, CDR1 is ENHRY and CDR2 is SYGVKD. The length of the CDR3 is 11 residues. Here the CDR3 DNA reads TGTGCCATCAGTGAGTCCGGGGAACAGTTCTTC. It yields the protein CAISESGEQFF.